Listed here is a single T cell receptor beta chain. The data originate from a study of memory CD4+ T cells and cytomegalovirus serostatus. Overall study: Donors were healthy Belgian adults, 10 or so CMV seropositive and approximately 25 seronegative.

Germline V lookup: CDR1 SGHVS, CDR2 FQNEAQ. The CDR3 has 14 amino acids. Trimming stripped 6 bases from V and 6 bases from J, with 16 bases between. Some clones are missing from TCRdb's copy, which holds only in-frame ones; the method was immunoSEQ multiplex PCR. The sample lists 55,000 to 65,000 clones; approximately 82% were seen once. The sort gate was single viable CD3+CD4+CD8-CD45RO+ cells for memory CD4+ T cells. The rearrangement links TRBV7-8 to TRBJ2-3; perhaps TRBD1 as D (6 bases). The clonotype was recovered from an adult in good health and CMV-seronegative. Some clones in this sample may be carry-over from other donors' samples. The sequenced sample consisted of memory CD4+ T cells from blood. CDR3 in amino acids: CASSQDRLGDTQYF. CDR3 coding DNA: TGTGCCAGCAGTCAGGACAGACTTGGGGATACGCAGTATTTT.